This T cell receptor beta chain was found in a study of control samples from healthy donors and cancer patients. The CDR3 covers 16 residues. The ends lost 6 bases at V and 0 bases at J; junction bases unmatched: 7. Germline V lookup: CDR1 MNHNY, CDR2 SVGAGI (reference sequence). Generated by immunoSEQ multiplex PCR, the TCRdb table keeps only in-frame clones and is missing some. The data show about 130,000 clones, 80% to 95% seen once. In its sample, this clone was seen once. The specimen was PBMCs. The chain joins TRBV6-6 to TRBJ2-5, with TRBD2 identical over 10 bases. The origin of this receptor is an elderly man with head and neck cancer. The CDR3 here is CASRPRTSGYQETQYF. The CDR3 DNA reads TGTGCCAGCAGACCTAGGACTAGCGGATACCAAGAGACCCAGTACTTC.